This entry features one TCR beta chain sequence. The data derive from a study of T cell responses to AZD1222 COVID-19 vaccine. As for the study in general: Combined were second doses at about 4 or about 12 weeks.

The CDR3 extends over 15 amino acids. The J segment lost 3 bases and the V segment lost 7 bases, leaving 7 bases of the junction unmatched. Germline values: CDR1 MNHEY, CDR2 SVGAGI. Measured with immunoSEQ multiplex PCR; TCRdb has only the in-frame clones, and not every one. The table lists about 120,000 clones, 80% to 95% of them singletons. This specimen was peripheral blood, taken on day 0 of AZD1222 vaccination. This receptor was taken from an adult in good health. V and J are TRBV6-5 and TRBJ2-1; 9 bases align to TRBD2. The CDR3 region has the DNA TGTGCCAGCACAAGCCTAGCGGGGTTCTACAATGAGCAGTTCTTC. Protein product: CASTSLAGFYNEQFF.